Listed below are T cell receptor beta chains from one sample, sequenced in a study of cytomegalovirus exposure and HLA in healthy donors. The data were produced by immunoSEQ multiplex PCR, yet TCRdb's version contains in-frame clones alone and is incomplete. The table lists approximately 120,000 clones, 77% of them singletons. The specimen was PBMCs. These receptors were obtained from a woman in her thirties or forties in good health and CMV-seropositive. Both conserved end residues are part of each CDR3. The D gene is left open where the match is weak. Clone size is not always given. Where it is, it says once, few, many or a class for expanded clones.

D	V	J	size	CDR3	DNA
NA	TRBV27	TRBJ2-5	NA	CASSPYGGGETQYF	TGTGCCAGCAGTCCCTATGGGGGCGGTGAGACCCAGTACTTC
NA	TRBV5-1	TRBJ1-1	NA	CASSSFGRGNTEAFF	TGCGCCAGCAGCTCGTTCGGTAGGGGGAACACTGAAGCTTTCTTT
TRBD2	TRBV7-2	TRBJ2-1	few	CASSLAGDAVEQFF	TGTGCCAGCAGCTTGGCGGGAGATGCGGTTGAGCAGTTCTTC
TRBD1	TRBV27	TRBJ2-2	NA	CASREILQGGGGELFF	TGTGCCAGCAGAGAGATTTTACAGGGGGGCGGCGGGGAGCTGTTTTTT
NA	TRBV2	TRBJ1-5	few	CASSETRRGDQPQHF	TGTGCCAGCAGTGAAACTCGGAGAGGCGATCAGCCCCAGCATTTT
NA	TRBV7-9	TRBJ2-7	few	CASSLASLSYEQYF	TGTGCCAGCAGCTTAGCGTCTCTCAGCTACGAGCAGTACTTC
TRBD2	TRBV28	TRBJ2-7	NA	CASSSSGRYYEQYF	TGTGCCAGCAGTAGTAGCGGGAGATACTACGAGCAGTACTTC
TRBD1	TRBV7-6	TRBJ2-3	NA	CASSLAQGATDTQYF	TGTGCCAGCAGCTTAGCGCAGGGGGCCACAGATACGCAGTATTTT
TRBD2	TRBV28	TRBJ2-1	NA	CASSLETSGSNNEQFF	TGTGCCAGCAGTTTAGAAACTAGCGGGAGTAACAATGAGCAGTTCTTC
TRBD1	TRBV5-1	TRBJ1-3	NA	CASSPRQGAGNTIYF	TGCGCCAGCAGCCCAAGACAGGGGGCTGGAAACACCATATATTTT
NA	TRBV5-4	TRBJ2-7	NA	CASSLGGGLYEQYF	TGTGCCAGCAGTCTTGGGGGAGGCCTCTACGAGCAGTACTTC
NA	TRBV7-9	TRBJ1-2	few	CASRSGPAKGYTF	TGTGCCAGCAGATCAGGCCCCGCTAAAGGCTACACCTTC
TRBD1	TRBV28	TRBJ1-2	once	CASRITGGNYGYTF	TGTGCCAGCAGGATAACAGGGGGGAACTATGGCTACACCTTC
TRBD2	TRBV18	TRBJ2-1	NA	CASSSKREYNEQFF	TGTGCCAGCTCCTCCAAGCGGGAGTACAATGAGCAGTTCTTC
NA	TRBV5-4	TRBJ2-3	few	CASSLWRDPADTQYF	TGTGCCAGCAGCTTATGGCGGGATCCAGCAGATACGCAGTATTTT
TRBD2	TRBV5-1	TRBJ2-7	NA	CASSLINPGSGTGYEQYF	TGCGCCAGCAGCTTGATCAACCCTGGGAGCGGGACCGGGTACGAGCAGTACTTC
NA	TRBV28	TRBJ1-5	NA	CASRGVNQPQHF	TGTGCCTCGCGGGGGGTGAACCAGCCCCAGCATTTT
NA	TRBV10-2	TRBJ2-7	NA	CASSVVGRSDEQYF	TGCGCCAGCTCTGTAGTGGGGAGAAGCGACGAGCAGTACTTC
NA	TRBV18	TRBJ2-7	NA	CASSPQWDFSYEQYF	TGTGCCAGCTCACCACAATGGGACTTTTCCTACGAGCAGTACTTC
NA	TRBV13	TRBJ2-7	NA	CASSGRGKIREQYF	TGTGCCAGCAGCGGTCGGGGTAAAATACGCGAGCAGTACTTC
NA	TRBV7-3	TRBJ1-2	NA	CASSLQGSDYGYTF	TGTGCCAGCAGCTTACAGGGCTCGGACTATGGCTACACCTTC
TRBD2	TRBV6-5	TRBJ2-3	NA	CASTSGPYTDTQYF	TGTGCCAGCACTAGCGGGCCCTACACAGATACGCAGTATTTT
TRBD2	TRBV7-8	TRBJ2-5	NA	CASSPTSGQETQYF	TGTGCCAGCAGCCCCACTAGCGGCCAAGAGACCCAGTACTTC
TRBD2	TRBV28	TRBJ2-3	NA	CASRGAGGPDTQYF	TGTGCCAGCAGGGGGGCGGGAGGGCCAGATACGCAGTATTTT
NA	TRBV5-6	TRBJ2-1	NA	CASSLPSGGSYNEQFF	TGTGCCAGCAGCCTCCCTTCCGGGGGCTCCTACAATGAGCAGTTCTTC
NA	TRBV27	TRBJ2-7	NA	CASSLYVDSSYEQYF	TGTGCCAGCAGTTTATACGTTGACAGCTCCTACGAGCAGTACTTC
NA	TRBV6-1	TRBJ1-5	NA	CASSVTWTGGQPQHF	TGTGCCAGCAGTGTTACCTGGACCGGGGGTCAGCCCCAGCATTTT
TRBD1	TRBV15	TRBJ2-2	NA	CATSRRQGMAGELFF	TGTGCCACCAGCAGAAGACAGGGTATGGCCGGGGAGCTGTTTTTT
NA	TRBV5-1	TRBJ1-3	NA	CASTTGGSGNTIYF	TGCGCCAGCACCACCGGGGGCTCTGGAAACACCATATATTTT
NA	TRBV6-5	TRBJ2-3	NA	CASSPRPDTQYF	TGTGCCAGCAGCCCTCGTCCTGATACGCAGTATTTT
NA	TRBV6-5	TRBJ1-2	NA	CASRVGNYGYTF	TGTGCCAGCAGGGTCGGTAACTATGGCTACACCTTC
TRBD1	TRBV2	TRBJ1-3	NA	CASGGQGLSGNTIYF	TGTGCCAGCGGGGGACAGGGCCTTTCTGGAAACACCATATATTTT
NA	TRBV30	TRBJ2-1	NA	CAWRLVPNEQFF	TGTGCCTGGAGGCTAGTACCGAATGAGCAGTTCTTC
NA	TRBV5-3	TRBJ2-7	NA	CARSLVTTSYEQYF	TGTGCCAGAAGCTTGGTCACTACATCCTACGAGCAGTACTTC
TRBD2	TRBV28	TRBJ2-5	NA	CASSYGTSGRSETQYF	TGTGCCAGCAGTTACGGGACTAGCGGGAGGTCAGAGACCCAGTACTTC
NA	TRBV4-2	TRBJ1-5	NA	CASSQQGKDNQPQHF	TGTGCCAGCAGCCAACAGGGGAAAGACAATCAGCCCCAGCATTTT
NA	TRBV27	TRBJ1-2	NA	CASSGGSRGNYGYTF	TGTGCCAGCAGTGGGGGATCGCGGGGTAACTATGGCTACACCTTC
TRBD2	TRBV4-1	TRBJ2-7	NA	CASRPGRGRDEQYF	TGCGCCAGCAGACCTGGGAGGGGAAGGGACGAGCAGTACTTC
NA	TRBV2	TRBJ2-7	NA	CASSETGYEQYF	TGTGCCAGCAGTGAAACGGGATACGAGCAGTACTTC
NA	TRBV6-5	TRBJ2-7	NA	CASSPGLRYEQYF	TGTGCCAGCAGTCCGGGACTCCGCTACGAGCAGTACTTC
NA	TRBV9	TRBJ1-2	once	CASSQQGLANYGYTF	TGTGCCAGCAGCCAACAGGGTCTGGCTAACTATGGCTACACCTTC
TRBD2	TRBV6-5	TRBJ2-2	NA	CASSYSLAGTSGELFF	TGTGCCAGCAGTTACTCACTAGCGGGAACGAGCGGGGAGCTGTTTTTT
NA	TRBV5-6	TRBJ2-3	NA	CASSYGEGTDTQYF	TGTGCCAGCAGCTACGGGGAGGGCACAGATACGCAGTATTTT
TRBD1	TRBV4-1	TRBJ1-1	NA	CASSHGQGGTEAFF	TGCGCCAGCAGCCACGGACAGGGAGGAACTGAAGCTTTCTTT
TRBD1	TRBV7-3	TRBJ1-3	NA	CASSWTGKEDTIYF	TGTGCCAGCAGCTGGACAGGGAAGGAGGACACCATATATTTT
TRBD2	TRBV28	TRBJ2-7	NA	CASSSPGLARHEQYF	TGTGCCAGCAGTTCACCGGGACTAGCGCGCCACGAGCAGTACTTC
TRBD2	TRBV23-1	TRBJ2-7	once	CASSHRTSGCYEQYF	TGCGCCAGCAGTCATAGGACTAGCGGATGCTACGAGCAGTACTTC
NA	TRBV5-1	TRBJ2-3	once	CASSPGHLTSTDTQYF	TGCGCCAGCAGCCCGGGACACTTAACTAGCACAGATACGCAGTATTTT
NA	TRBV7-8	TRBJ2-3	once	CASSLGVAGTDTQYF	TGTGCCAGCAGCTTAGGTGTCGCGGGCACAGATACGCAGTATTTT
NA	TRBV4-2	TRBJ2-7	NA	CASSQGAGTYEQYF	TGTGCCAGCAGCCAAGGGGCAGGCACCTACGAGCAGTACTTC
TRBD2	TRBV9	TRBJ2-7	NA	CASSVSSGPGYEQYF	TGTGCCAGCAGCGTCTCTAGCGGGCCGGGCTACGAGCAGTACTTC
NA	TRBV30	TRBJ1-1	NA	CAWSRDTAEAFF	TGTGCCTGGAGTAGGGACACCGCTGAAGCTTTCTTT
TRBD2	TRBV19	TRBJ2-1	NA	CASSITSGRINEQFF	TGTGCCAGTAGTATCACTAGCGGGAGAATAAATGAGCAGTTCTTC
TRBD2	TRBV9	TRBJ2-5	NA	CASSAGAGALWGGETQYF	TGTGCCAGCAGCGCGGGAGCGGGAGCCCTATGGGGGGGGGAGACCCAGTACTTC
NA	TRBV6-1	TRBJ1-5	NA	CASSEALSGGRQPQHF	TGTGCCAGCAGTGAAGCGCTGTCTGGGGGGAGGCAGCCCCAGCATTTT
NA	TRBV19	TRBJ2-1	NA	CASRLAGPVLEYEQFF	TGTGCTAGTAGGCTAGCAGGACCCGTATTAGAATATGAGCAGTTCTTC
TRBD1	TRBV5-4	TRBJ2-3	NA	CASSLRRTGTTDTQYF	TGTGCCAGCAGCTTACGAAGGACAGGGACGACAGATACGCAGTATTTT
NA	TRBV9	TRBJ2-1	NA	CASSVVGGGGVGEQFF	TGTGCCAGCAGCGTAGTTGGGGGAGGGGGGGTTGGTGAGCAGTTCTTC